The 32 T cell receptor beta chains listed next were all sequenced from one sample in a study of T cells in Graves' hyperthyroidism and ophthalmopathy. What was amplified from RNA transcripts were TCR beta CDR3 regions. During a first-round RT-PCR of the TCR CDR3, the HTBI primer set was used. TCRdb redid the calling of the multiplex PCR reads with MiXCR, one entry per CDR3 protein. Here the sample spans fewer than 750,000 distinct CDR3 sequences, more than 45% being singletons. Sequencing was done on a sample of peripheral blood or thyroid tissue (not recorded which). These TCRs come from a woman in her late teens or twenties with Graves' hyperthyroidism.

This clonotype was detected many times. V is TRBV27 and J is TRBJ1-1; D might be TRBD1 (6 bases). V was pared by 5 bases and J by 7 bases, with 17 bases between. This CDR3 spans 14 amino acids. The germline V gene has CDR1 MNHEY and CDR2 SMNVEV (reference sequence). The CDR3 nucleotides are TGTGCCAGCAGTCCATACCGACAGGTAAATGAAGCTTTCTTT. Residues: CASSPYRQVNEAFF.

This clonotype was seen at least ten times. The J gene is TRBJ2-5, the V gene TRBV5-4; D is perhaps TRBD2 (5 bases). Germline V CDR1 and CDR2: SGHNT, YYREEE (reference sequence). This CDR3 has 14 amino acids. Trimming pared 1 base from V and 2 bases from J, leaving 9 bases between. CDR3 coding DNA: TGTGCCAGCAGCTTGTCTACGGGACAAGAGACCCAGTACTTC. This translates into CASSLSTGQETQYF.

To note about this clonotype: The conserved phenylalanine or tryptophan normally closing the CDR3 is absent here, so this likely arose from a read error. The chain carries TRBV2 and TRBJ1-1; no clear D gene. CDR1 and CDR2 from the germline V gene are SNHLY and FYNNEI. This CDR3 spans 14 amino acids. Trimming took 6 bases from V and 4 from J, leaving 15 bases between them. The CDR3 here is CASSVMPRSTEAFL. The DNA of the CDR3 is TGTGCCAGCAGCGTGATGCCCCGGAGCACTGAAGCTTTCCTT.

Remarks on this clonotype: A junction boundary mismatches the germline segment, possibly from a read error. The rearrangement uses TRBV2 and TRBJ2-1, with 7 bases aligning to TRBD2. The CDR3 contains 15 residues. The germline V gene encodes CDR1 SNHLY and CDR2 FYNNEI. The CDR3 here is CAGSELGSGDNEQFF. The CDR3 coding sequence is TGTGCCGGCAGTGAATTGGGGAGCGGGGACAATGAGCAGTTCTTC.

This chain uses TRBV20-1 with TRBJ2-5; 10 bases map to TRBD1. CDR1 and CDR2 (germline): DFQATT, SNEGSKA (reference sequence). This CDR3 has 14 residues. V shed 4 bases and J 1 base; nucleotides not matched to a gene: 3. The CDR3 nucleotides are TGCAGTGCTACCGACAGGGGGCGCCAAGAGACCCAGTACTTC. It codes for CSATDRGRQETQYF.

This clonotype occurred many times. This sequence joins TRBV4-2 and TRBJ2-7; 9 bases agree with TRBD1. The germline gives CDR1 LGHNA, CDR2 YNFKEQ. The CDR3 loop spans 14 amino acids. After removal of 4 bases from V and 5 bases from J, the junction contained 6 bases not matched to a gene. CDR3 residues: CASSPRQGVDEQYF. In DNA, the CDR3 is TGTGCCAGCAGCCCTAGACAGGGGGTCGACGAGCAGTACTTC.

This chain connects TRBV24-1 to TRBJ1-3, with D possibly matching TRBD1 (5 bases). Germline loops: CDR1 KGHDR, CDR2 SFDVKD. With 6 bases removed from V and 2 bases from J, the gap between germline ends came to 16 bases. The CDR3 contains 16 residues. CDR3 residues: CATSPARGVAGNTIYF. CDR3 nucleotide sequence: TGTGCCACCAGTCCGGCGCGGGGGGTAGCTGGAAACACCATATATTTT.

A few counts support this clonotype. The V gene is TRBV30, the J gene TRBJ2-7; D unresolved. The CDR3 has 11 residues. Between the trimmed V and J ends, which lost 5 bases and 6 bases, there was a span of 11 bases. The germline V gene encodes CDR1 GTSNPN and CDR2 SVGIG (reference sequence). The CDR3: CAWDFGLEQYF. Written as DNA, the CDR3 is TGTGCCTGGGATTTTGGGCTCGAGCAGTACTTC. The full variable domain, completed using reference TRBV30 and TRBJ2-7, is SQTIHQWPATLVQPVGSPLSLECTVEGTSNPNLYWYRQAAGRGLQLLFYSVGIGQISSEVPQNLSASRPQDRQFILSSKKLLLSDSGFYLCAWDFGLEQYFGPGTRLTVT.

The chain couples TRBV24-1 to TRBJ2-7, with 9 bases matching TRBD1. Trimming cost V 5 bases and J 9 bases; bases outside gene matches: 13. Germline assignment: CDR1 KGHDR and CDR2 SFDVKD. The CDR3 contains 15 residues. CDR3 nucleotides: TGTGCCACCAGTGCTTCACGGACAGGGGTGATGGTGCAGTACTTC. Translated: CATSASRTGVMVQYF.

This clonotype was detected ten times or more. V gene TRBV5-8 combines with J gene TRBJ1-1, with D unclear. The CDR3 spans 14 residues. The germline CDR1 and CDR2 sequences are SGHTS and YDEGEE. V was trimmed by 4 bases and J by 5 bases, leaving 15 bases between them. CDR3 residues: CASSAQTTTTEAFF. The CDR3 region has the DNA TGTGCCAGCAGCGCGCAGACAACGACTACTGAAGCTTTCTTT.

This clonotype was found many times. The rearrangement uses TRBV11-1 and TRBJ2-5; D is unresolved. Deletions cut 1 base from V and 3 bases from J, with 6 bases between. The CDR3 is 13 residues long. Per germline, CDR1 SGHAT and CDR2 FQDESV (reference sequence). The CDR3 DNA follows: TGTGCCAGCAGCTTAGAATCGGAAGAGACCCAGTACTTC. Translated: CASSLESEETQYF.

This clonotype was counted a single time. This sequence joins TRBV7-9 and TRBJ2-7; 7 bases match TRBD2. CDR3 length: 16 residues. CDR1 and CDR2 (germline): SEHNR, FQNEAQ (reference sequence). J gave up 0 bases and V 5 bases, and 10 bases lay outside the gene matches. The CDR3 sequence: CASSRSSGTNSYEQYF. CDR3 nucleotides: TGTGCCAGCAGCAGATCGTCCGGGACTAACTCCTACGAGCAGTACTTC.

The chain employs TRBV12-3 or TRBV12-4 and TRBJ2-7; D call uncertain. Trimming shortened V by 8 bases and J by 1 base, and 12 bases separated the two germline ends. The CDR3 runs 13 residues. The CDR3 here is CASGWSTSYEQYF. The CDR3 DNA follows: TGTGCCAGCGGTTGGTCAACGTCCTACGAGCAGTACTTC.

The V gene is TRBV6-5, the J gene TRBJ2-2; 10 positions match TRBD2. Trimming removed 6 bases from V and 3 bases from J; junction bases left unmatched: 10. Germline-derived CDR1 and CDR2 are MNHEY and SVGAGI. This CDR3 spans 17 amino acids. The CDR3 spells CASSKRTSGDYTGELFF. The CDR3 coding sequence is TGTGCCAGCAGCAAGAGGACTAGCGGAGACTACACCGGGGAGCTGTTTTTT.

V usage is TRBV11-2 and J usage is TRBJ2-6; D is tentatively TRBD1 or TRBD2 (5 bases each). Per the germline V gene, CDR1 is SGHAT and CDR2 is FQNNGV. Trimming took off 11 bases at V and 4 bases at J, with 33 bases between the two ends. The CDR3 has 20 amino acids. The CDR3 reads CAWRRDVAGSSSRGANVLTF. CDR3 bases: TGTGCCTGGAGGCGAGATGTGGCAGGGAGTAGTTCGAGAGGGGCCAACGTCCTGACTTTC.

Turning to this clonotype: A read error may be the cause here, since a much bigger clone is one base away. The CDR3: CASSPPYPGRESEQYF. CDR3 bases: TGTGCCAGCAGCCCACCCTATCCCGGGAGGGAAAGCGAGCAGTACTTC. The chain joins TRBV12-3 or TRBV12-4 to TRBJ2-7; 8 nucleotides line up with TRBD2. J lost 6 bases, V lost 6 bases, and 16 bases had no gene match. The CDR3 is 16 residues long.

V is TRBV5-4 and J is TRBJ1-4; D is ambiguous. From germline, CDR1 is SGHNT and CDR2 YYREEE (reference sequence). The ends were cut back, 0 bases at V and 10 bases at J, with 10 bases in the middle. The CDR3 has 13 residues. The CDR3: CASSLGWGGKLFF. CDR3 DNA: TGTGCCAGCAGCTTGGGATGGGGAGGAAAACTGTTTTTT.

V is TRBV24-1 and J is TRBJ2-7; 9 nucleotides align to TRBD2. V dropped 3 bases and J dropped 7; count of bases not matched to a gene: 9. From germline, CDR1 is KGHDR and CDR2 SFDVKD. The CDR3 contains 15 residues. The CDR3 sequence: CATSDHGTSIHEQYF. The DNA of the CDR3 is TGTGCCACCAGTGATCATGGGACTAGCATCCATGAGCAGTACTTC.

The V gene is TRBV11-2, the J gene TRBJ2-5; 7 bases map to TRBD1. This CDR3 contains 16 residues. Looked up from germline, CDR1 is SGHAT and CDR2 is FQNNGV. Trimming cost V 5 bases and J 0 bases; bases outside gene matches: 9. CDR3 nucleotide sequence: TGTGCCAGCAGCCCGATAGGGGGCCCGTACCAAGAGACCCAGTACTTC. It is translated as CASSPIGGPYQETQYF.

This clonotype has a handful of counts. The chain recombines TRBV19 with TRBJ2-2; 12 nucleotides match TRBD2. Germline V gene sequence: CDR1 LNHDA, CDR2 SQIVND (reference sequence). The CDR3 spans 16 residues. V was pared by 5 bases and J by 4 bases, with 5 bases of the junction left unmatched. CDR3 loop: CASSLRLAGATGELFF. CDR3 DNA: TGTGCCAGTAGTCTCCGACTAGCGGGGGCCACCGGGGAGCTGTTTTTT. The variable domain in full, completed from reference TRBV19 and TRBJ2-2, reads DGGITQSPKYLFRKEGQNVTLSCEQNLNHDAMYWYRQDPGQGLRLIYYSQIVNDFQKGDIAEGYSVSREKKESFPLTVTSAQKNPTAFYLCASSLRLAGATGELFFGEGSRLTVL.

J is TRBJ2-1 and V is TRBV7-3; no definite D call. The germline V gene has CDR1 SGHTA and CDR2 FQGTGA. The CDR3 totals 15 residues. The V end was cut by 1 base, the J end by 0 bases, with 7 bases between. The CDR3 sequence is CASSLIVSSYNEQFF. CDR3 coding DNA: TGTGCCAGCAGCTTAATTGTGAGCTCCTACAATGAGCAGTTCTTC. Full variable domain (missing parts from reference TRBV7-3 and TRBJ2-1): GAGVSQTPSNKVTEKGKYVELRCDPISGHTALYWYRQSLGQGPEFLIYFQGTGAADDSGLPNDRFFAVRPEGSVSTLKIQRTERGDSAVYLCASSLIVSSYNEQFFGPGTRLTVL.

The sample holds many counts of this clonotype. The chain combines TRBV10-3 with TRBJ2-2, with 10 bases matching TRBD2. The CDR3 has 15 residues. Trimming at V came to 2 bases and at J to 6 bases, leaving 3 bases not matched to a gene. The germline V gene encodes CDR1 ENHRY and CDR2 SYGVKD. CDR3 loop: CAISETSGMAGELFF. The CDR3 DNA is TGTGCCATCAGTGAGACTAGCGGGATGGCCGGGGAGCTGTTTTTT.

This chain connects TRBV3-1 to TRBJ1-1, with a tentative D call TRBD1 (5 bases). Trimming took 1 base from V and 2 from J, leaving 8 bases between them. The V gene's germline CDR1 is LGHDT and CDR2 YNNKEL (reference sequence). The CDR3 covers 14 residues. CDR3 protein: CASSQGGANTEAFF. The CDR3 nucleotides are TGTGCCAGCAGCCAAGGAGGGGCTAACACTGAAGCTTTCTTT.

The CDR3 is CSALRDRGFVTEAFF. In DNA, the CDR3 is TGCAGTGCTCTCCGGGACAGGGGATTTGTCACTGAAGCTTTCTTT. The rearrangement uses TRBV20-1 and TRBJ1-1; 10 bases map to TRBD1. Germline V gene data show CDR1 as DFQATT and CDR2 as SNEGSKA (reference sequence). This CDR3 has 15 amino acids. J lost 4 bases, V lost 5 bases, and 10 bases had no gene match.

The chain recombines TRBV11-1 with TRBJ2-1, with 7 bases matching TRBD1. Germline CDR1 SGHAT, CDR2 FQDESV (reference sequence). Trimming removed 3 bases from V and 7 bases from J; junction bases left unmatched: 9. The CDR3 extends over 15 amino acids. CDR3 amino acids: CASSFRTGVGNEQFF. The CDR3 DNA follows: TGTGCCAGCAGCTTCAGGACAGGCGTAGGGAATGAGCAGTTCTTC.

The chain couples TRBV29-1 to TRBJ2-7, with D tentatively TRBD1 (6 bases). The CDR3 extends over 13 amino acids. The germline CDR1 and CDR2 sequences are SQVTM and ANQGSEA. V lost 3 bases, J lost 5 bases, and 14 bases lay in between. This chain's CDR3 is CSVDQHTGNEQYF. The CDR3 coding sequence is TGCAGCGTTGACCAACATACAGGGAACGAGCAGTACTTC.

There are many counts of this clonotype. The chain recombines TRBV9 with TRBJ2-2, with 8 positions matching TRBD2. V gave up 0 bases and J gave up 1 base; unmatched junction bases: 2. This CDR3 region has 16 residues. Germline-derived CDR1 and CDR2 are SGDLS and YYNGEE. The chain's CDR3 is CASSVVSGMNTGELFF. The CDR3 bases are TGTGCCAGCAGCGTAGTTAGCGGGATGAACACCGGGGAGCTGTTTTTT.

This clonotype was seen once. V gene TRBV29-1 combines with J gene TRBJ2-7; 13 bases match TRBD2. This CDR3 has 13 amino acids. CDR1 SQVTM and CDR2 ANQGSEA come from the germline V gene. CDR3: CSRGLAGAYEQYF. The CDR3, as DNA: TGCAGTCGAGGACTAGCGGGAGCTTACGAGCAGTACTTC.

Many counts were recorded for this clonotype. The rearrangement uses TRBV7-8 and TRBJ2-6; weak D call: TRBD2 (5 bases). Germline-derived CDR1 and CDR2 are SGHVS and FQNEAQ. Trimming removed 6 bases from V and 1 base from J, with 10 bases in between. The CDR3 consists of 15 residues. In DNA form, the CDR3 reads TGTGCCAGCAGACGCAGGACTTCTGGGGCCAACGTCCTGACTTTC. Translation: CASRRRTSGANVLTF.

The table lists this clonotype with a few counts. This chain links TRBV7-3 with TRBJ2-3; D ambiguous. The CDR3 extends over 15 amino acids. The germline V gene encodes CDR1 SGHTA and CDR2 FQGTGA. Trimming pared 1 base from V and 2 bases from J, leaving 10 bases between. CDR3 residues: CASSLIRSTTDTQYF. The CDR3 nucleotides read TGTGCCAGCAGCTTAATCCGGAGTACCACAGATACGCAGTATTTT.

A note on this clonotype: With a much larger clone just one base away, this may be a read error. The gene calls are TRBV2 and TRBJ1-1, with TRBD1 as a possible D gene (5 bases). Germline lookup yields CDR1 SNHLY and CDR2 FYNNEI. The CDR3 covers 14 residues. CDR3 coding DNA: TGTGCCAGCAGCTCAAGTTCAGGGAACACTGATGCTTTCTTT. Translating gives CASSSSSGNTDAFF.

The chain carries TRBV10-3 and TRBJ2-6; the D is unclear. Germline CDR1 ENHRY, CDR2 SYGVKD. This CDR3 comprises 12 residues. Trimming took off 3 bases at V and 3 bases at J, with 0 bases between the two ends. CDR3 loop: CAISDGANVLTF. The CDR3 bases are TGTGCCATCAGTGATGGGGCCAACGTCCTGACTTTC.